This T cell receptor (beta chain) stems from a study of cytomegalovirus exposure and HLA in healthy donors. V shed 5 bases, J shed 14 bases, and the junction held 6 bases outside the gene matches. This CDR3 is built from 11 residues. Germline V CDR1 and CDR2: SGDLS, YYNGEE. Both 60 Vbeta primers and 13 Jbeta primers went into the PCR. Data came from immunoSEQ multiplex PCR; TCRdb stores just in-frame clones and leaves some out. The data show 200,000 to 300,000 clones, roughly 82% seen once. V is TRBV9 and J is TRBJ2-3, with 9 bases identical to TRBD2. The clonotype originates from a middle-aged woman in good health and CMV-seropositive. What was sequenced was PBMCs. The CDR3 nucleotides are TGTGCCAGCAGGGGACTAGCCGGATGGTATTTT. Translation: CASRGLAGWYF.